This entry concerns a single T cell receptor beta chain. Its antigen is unknown. This sample is part of a study of regulatory T cells in long-lasting Graves disease. At the level of the study: Antithyroid drugs had been given to newly diagnosed Graves' patients for under 3 months. Whole-study findings and limits: Persistent Graves' patients showed reduced TCR diversity versus newly diagnosed patients.

The CDR3 has 17 amino acids. CDR1 is SEHNR and CDR2 is FQNEAQ in the germline V gene (reference sequence). V trimming: 4 bases; J trimming: 2 bases; junction bases outside the gene matches: 13. Time point in this sample: newly diagnosed GD, antithyroid drugs for less than 3 months. From PBMCs, RNA was extracted and then used to make the TCR library. The diagnosis of Graves' disease used American Thyroid Association guidelines. Construction of TCR beta libraries relied on iRepertoire HTBI primers and on Arm-PCR targeting CDR3 regions. TCRdb used MiXCR to reprocess the multiplex PCR reads, holding one entry per CDR3 protein. There are around 400,000 distinct CDR3 sequences in the sample; roughly 16% occur only once, and 20% to 25% lies in the top ten.

The TCR sequence derives from a female donor with Graves disease. The J gene is TRBJ1-1, the V gene TRBV7-9; TRBD1 matches 7 bases. Specimen: peripheral blood mononuclear cells (PBMCs), collected at new diagnosis, from a patient treated with antithyroid drugs. CDR3 in amino acids: CASSSGRGTVFNTEAFF. CDR3 DNA: TGTGCCAGCAGCTCTGGCCGAGGGACAGTCTTTAACACTGAAGCTTTCTTT.